This T cell receptor (beta chain) came from a study of cytomegalovirus exposure and HLA in healthy donors (dated by TCRdb to the late 2010s). Describing the broader study: An earlier analysis of 587 of the donors reported about 290 Gb of sequence data and 117 million unique TCR beta sequences from roughly 180 million T cells. An early release covering some 640 HLA-typed donors comprised 250 to 350 gigabases of sequencing data and 85 million to 100 million unique TCR sequences. The aim of the study was to test whether cataloging public T cell receptors could identify signatures of past pathogen exposure. The genetic ancestry cluster associated with self-reported Caucasian donors included over 65% of the approximately 410 genotyped donors. Among approximately 370 genotyped donors of the cohort, an average of approximately 240,000 unique TCR beta nucleotide sequences was sequenced per donor, of which about 18% were non-productive. An earlier analysis of approximately 580 of the donors used high-throughput TCR beta sequencing to judge whether each TCR beta V gene segment behaved as functional or pseudogenic. Using immunosequencing, the study profiled T cell repertoires from 666 subjects and related those repertoires to cytomegalovirus serostatus. Five DR-DQ haplotypes were treated as single units for association and clustering because of strong linkage in the cohort. All discovery cohort repertoires had been generated using a single sequencing platform. In the later analysis, no new phenotypic data were used to find candidate immune exposures; instead, reliance was placed on TCR beta sequences and their occurrence across donors. A later genetic analysis used genome-wide SNP genotypes for about three fifths of the 666 donors, treating that subset as a discovery cohort. Besides the first cohort of 666 subjects, a separate validation cohort made up of over 95 different subjects was used. A later analysis re-examined previously published TCR beta repertoires from more than 650 donors and added high-resolution HLA genotyping to investigate patterns of TCR occurrence. Typing coverage varied by locus: about 620-640 donors for A, B, C, DRB1 and DQB1; approximately 500 for DQA1; 600 to 610 for DPA1; 400 to 480 for DPB1. HLA typing included class I and class II loci at four-digit resolution. Donor age, sex, ethnicity and CMV serostatus were compiled together with the repertoire data. The study combined high-throughput TCR immunosequencing, statistical association of individual TCRs with disease status, and machine learning to predict cytomegalovirus infection status. General study outcomes and caveats: A further reported finding was that TCR beta sequences accurately predicted the HLA-A and HLA-B alleles for most subjects in the first cohort. Assigning TCR associations to individual alleles was difficult when HLA alleles, especially DR and DQ, strongly co-occurred. Linkage disequilibrium might explain the correlated functional status among segregating V segments, but an unknown experimental factor could not be ruled out. A later analysis found that TCR association rates varied across HLA loci, with DRB1 alleles showing the most associated TCRs and HLA-C alleles the fewest. The study listed 150 to 200 TCR beta chains as associated with cytomegalovirus. The earlier analysis of about 600 of the donors excluded seventeen rarely observed V segments, including chromosome 9 orphons, because counts were too low. According to a later analysis, most CMV-associated TCR beta chains appeared to be HLA-restricted, and the HLA associations seemed to be driven largely by CMV exposure. In a later genetic analysis, a missense DCLRE1C variant was associated with V-gene and J-gene trimming of TCR beta chains, and the association was replicated in an independent cohort. According to a later analysis, parvovirus B19, influenza, CMV and Epstein-Barr virus appeared linked to several top co-occurrence clusters. HLA typing was unavailable for some donors at each locus, so association tests used only the typed subset. Some IMGT-functional V segments, including TRBV6-2 and TRBV6-3, could not be distinguished by the 87-base-pair reads and were therefore excluded. A few of the identified cytomegalovirus-associated TCR beta chains were confirmed in vitro to be specific for cytomegalovirus antigens. An earlier analysis of approximately 590 of the donors showed that most TCR beta V segments appeared in productive rearrangements either about 90% or about 30% of the time, which broadly matched IMGT annotations. In a later analysis, HLA-associated TCR beta chains were found to be more clonally expanded and to have lower generation probabilities than equally common non-associated chains. While some public TCRs were present in many individuals, most TCR sequences turned up only very rarely across donors. A group of highly shared sequence variants was considered likely to be a technical artifact of the sequencing pipeline. According to the authors, the approach could potentially be generalized to other disease states and immunological phenotypes. Specific HLA alleles were associated with more than 15,000 TCR beta sequences at a false discovery rate of 0.05 in a later analysis. This cohort had only TCR beta chains sequenced, and the lack of alpha or paired-chain data limited which features could be detected. CMV serostatus was the only immune exposure information available for the cohort. In both the original and validation cohorts, the classifier was reported to diagnose cytomegalovirus status with high specificity and sensitivity. Compared with the roughly 710-donor mean, donors in an Asian-associated ancestry cluster had fewer N-insertions in productive TCRs, according to a later genetic analysis. Roughly uniform sequencing depth across donors was assumed in presence/absence analyses, although this assumption may not hold.

The cohort comprised 710 or so healthy bone marrow donors. All cohort members were sampled while nominally healthy, although unrecorded immune exposures were likely present. The donor was CMV seronegative and belonged to the group of over 300 seronegative cohort members. A peripheral blood sample was provided by each donor, and peripheral blood mononuclear cells were used for TCR beta sequencing. Genomic DNA extraction from the blood cell samples was performed with the Qiagen DNeasy Blood Extraction Kit. The library was obtained by the immunoSEQ multiplex PCR assay. For the multiplex PCR, a mixture combining 60 forward primers for TCR Vbeta segments and 13 reverse primers for TCR Jbeta segments was used. Amplification of the CDR3 region of rearranged TCR beta genes was performed with a multiplex PCR assay on genomic DNA. The Illumina HiSeq System was used to sequence the amplified TCR beta libraries as 87-base-pair reads. The paper's data handling went like this. A later analysis counted tens of millions of unique TCR beta chains across the 670 or so repertoires, and roughly 10 million of these chains were shared by at least two donors. Raw reads were error-corrected and collapsed into unique sequences with a nearest-neighbor algorithm that merged closely related sequences to remove PCR and sequencing errors. V, D and J gene segments were assigned by aligning CDR3 sequences to IMGT reference sequences. For a sequence to be retained, a match of at least six nucleotides to both a V gene segment and a J gene segment was required. Rearrangements were called productive when the CDR3 lacked stop codons and stayed in frame with V and J; all others were non-productive. Following IMGT convention, CDR3 was defined as the stretch from the second conserved V-encoded cysteine to the conserved J-encoded phenylalanine. Sequences without an unambiguous match to a single V gene segment were excluded from the earlier analysis of about 600 of the donors. In an earlier analysis of several hundred of the donors, V segments were called functional above 56.7% productive rearrangements and were called segregating when the between-donor standard deviation exceeded 5%. To diagnose cytomegalovirus status from the catalog of TCR beta chain sequences, a statistical classification framework was built. In a later analysis, V and J genes were assigned by comparing TCR nucleotide sequences against IMGT/GENE-DB human TR gene sequences. In a later analysis, CDR3 sequences and most-parsimonious VDJ recombination scenarios were assigned using the TCRdist pipeline. In a later analysis, every TCR beta chain was defined by the combination of its CDR3 amino acid sequence and its V-gene family, and reads without a unique V-gene family were dropped. In a later analysis, around 600 highly shared, low-generation-probability nucleotide sequences were removed to address suspected cross-contamination and a sequencing artifact. In a later analysis, a clonal expansion index was calculated for each public chain from normalized within-repertoire ranks of inferred template counts. A later analysis computed generation probabilities with a VDJ recombination model fitted to out-of-frame rearrangements, and checked the results against IGoR. In a later analysis, TCR-TCR, TCR-HLA and TCR-CMV co-occurrence was scored with hypergeometric tests, and a repertoire-size bias correction was applied to TCR pairs. False discovery rates were estimated in a later analysis by permuting HLA or CMV assignments 20 times. In a later analysis, co-occurring TCRs were grouped with DBSCAN, and TCRdist sequence similarity was added when clustering was performed within HLA-allele-positive subsets. Co-occurrence clustering excluded repertoires with fewer than 30,000 or more than 120,000 public chains, plus five with anomalous nucleotide sharing. TCRdb retrieved this table from immuneACCESS and kept in-frame rearrangements only. Not all clones are present; in checked studies, unresolved V genes account for under half, and no reason is known for the remainder. Clone size and the V and J calls come from that table; the DNA yielded D and trimming. This sample holds 150,000 to 200,000 clones; roughly 80% were observed only once. Roughly 2.1% of the sample comes from the top ten.

V loses 6 bases at its end and J loses 3 bases; junction bases beyond the gene matches: 15. CDR1 and CDR2, looked up from the germline V gene, are SGHDT and YYEEEE. The CDR3 runs 16 residues from the cysteine to the phenylalanine. Left in the record is the CDR3 DNA by itself, 48 bases read in frame from the first base. To note about this clone: Its specific antigen is unknown. Base qualities are not at hand, and no much larger clone is one base apart.

The chain links TRBV5-6 with TRBJ2-7; TRBD2 aligns with 7 central bases. The sequence was collected from a man between 18 and 35 years old in good health and CMV-seronegative. Sequenced: PBMCs. The CDR3 reads as follows: CASKASGHPNDYEQYF. The nucleotides are TGTGCCAGCAAGGCTAGCGGCCATCCAAACGACTACGAGCAGTACTTC.